The 31 T cell receptor beta chains in this list originate from one sample, sequenced in a study of response to subunit inactivated influenza vaccine. TCRdb reanalysed the RT-PCR reads using MiXCR and keeps one entry per CDR3 protein. Seen here are around 520,000 distinct CDR3 sequences, 25% observed once, and the top ten hold around 1.8%. Here the sequenced sample was CD4+ T cells sorted from PBMCs, taken about 5 days after vaccination. The receptors were gathered from a man in his fifties who received an inactivated influenza vaccine.

The genes are TRBV20-1 and TRBJ2-7; D is perhaps TRBD2 (5 bases). The CDR3 is 12 residues long. Between the trimmed V and J ends, which lost 7 bases and 2 bases, there was a span of 12 bases. Germline-derived CDR1 and CDR2 are DFQATT and SNEGSKA (reference sequence). In DNA, the CDR3 is TGCAGTGTCGAGCGGCGCCCCTACGAGCAGTACTTC. Amino acids: CSVERRPYEQYF.

The DNA of the CDR3 is TGTGCCAGCACGCGGGAGACCCAGTACTTC. This gives the protein CASTRETQYF. The chain has TRBV2 and TRBJ2-5, with unresolved D. The CDR3 totals 10 residues. Trimming removed 7 bases from V and 5 bases from J, with 5 bases in between. Germline V lookup: CDR1 SNHLY, CDR2 FYNNEI.

The chain combines TRBV19 with TRBJ2-5, with D perhaps matching TRBD2 (7 bases). The CDR3 has 14 amino acids. In germline, CDR1 is LNHDA, CDR2 SQIVND (reference sequence). The V end lost 2 bases, the J end lost 5 bases, and 12 bases lay between the germline ends. The CDR3 loop is CASSIPGGQETQYF. CDR3 coding DNA: TGTGCCAGTAGTATACCGGGGGGCCAGGAGACCCAGTACTTC.

This clonotype was observed a few times. This rearrangement joins TRBV29-1 to TRBJ1-1; D may be TRBD1 (6 bases). This CDR3 comprises 13 residues. Germline CDR1 and CDR2: SQVTM and ANQGSEA. V lost 7 bases, J lost 1 base, and 13 bases lay in between. As DNA, the CDR3 is TGCAGCGCCCAAGGACAGCCGAACACTGAAGCTTTCTTT. Amino acid sequence: CSAQGQPNTEAFF.

This clonotype was seen ten or more times. The chain uses TRBV29-1 and TRBJ2-3; D possibly corresponds to TRBD1 (6 bases). The CDR3 has 13 residues. The V end lost 6 bases, the J end lost 4 bases, and 14 bases lay between the germline ends. Germline CDR1 SQVTM, CDR2 ANQGSEA. CDR3 loop: CSVTGTRSDTQYF. CDR3 DNA sequence: TGCAGCGTAACCGGGACACGGTCAGATACGCAGTATTTT.

This clonotype was counted a few times. This rearrangement joins TRBV29-1 to TRBJ1-2; D remains unclear. Germline assignment: CDR1 SQVTM and CDR2 ANQGSEA. This CDR3 has 13 residues. V was trimmed by 4 bases and J by 2 bases, leaving 11 bases between them. CDR3 DNA: TGCAGCGTTGTCGAGGGCCGAAACTATGGCTACACCTTC. This translates into CSVVEGRNYGYTF.

V is TRBV7-2 and J is TRBJ2-7; 8 nucleotides line up with TRBD2. Germline CDR1 reads SGHTA; CDR2 reads FQGNSA. The CDR3 contains 16 residues. Unmatched junction bases numbered 11, after V lost 6 bases and J lost 1 base. The CDR3 region is CASRAGVAVRSYEQYF. CDR3 DNA: TGTGCCAGCAGAGCGGGAGTTGCAGTCAGGTCCTACGAGCAGTACTTC.

This clonotype was picked up a small number of times. The gene calls are TRBV5-1 and TRBJ2-3; 9 bases agree with TRBD1. V shed 2 bases and J 6 bases; nucleotides not matched to a gene: 7. CDR1 and CDR2 (germline): SGHRS, YFSETQ. This CDR3 has 15 amino acids. In nucleotides, the CDR3 is TGCGCCAGCAGCTTTGGGGACAGGGATGGGGATACGCAGTATTTT. Protein sequence: CASSFGDRDGDTQYF.

A few counts support this clonotype. This chain connects TRBV12-3 or TRBV12-4 to TRBJ2-7; D is perhaps TRBD2 (5 bases). The CDR3 runs to 15 residues. V lost 6 bases and J lost 3, with 18 bases in between. DNA of the CDR3: TGTGCCAGCAGCGACGGACGGGGATGGGTCTACGAGCAGTACTTC. As protein: CASSDGRGWVYEQYF.

V gene TRBV5-1 combines with J gene TRBJ2-1; D call uncertain. The CDR3 runs to 13 residues. The V end was cut by 0 bases, the J end by 12 bases, with 13 bases between. Germline CDR1 reads SGHRS; CDR2 reads YFSETQ. CDR3 in DNA: TGCGCCAGCAGCTTGGCCGATAGGGCGGTGCAGTTCTTC. This codes for CASSLADRAVQFF.

This clonotype was recorded a few times. The CDR3 DNA is TGTGCCAGCAGAACCCCAGGGAGGCAGCAGTACTTC. This gives the protein CASRTPGRQQYF. J is TRBJ2-7 and V is TRBV6-5; possibly TRBD2 for D (6 bases). The CDR3 has 12 amino acids. V lost 6 bases and J 8 bases, leaving 14 bases between the germline ends. Germline V gene lookup returns CDR1 MNHEY and CDR2 SVGAGI.

This clonotype was detected only a few times. The chain is built from TRBV7-2 and TRBJ2-5; unclear D gene. CDR3 length equals 14 residues. Germline V CDR1 and CDR2: SGHTA, FQGNSA. Between the trimmed V and J ends, which lost 5 bases and 1 base, there was a span of 11 bases. In DNA, the CDR3 is TGTGCCAGCAGCCTACGGGCAGTCCAAGAGACCCAGTACTTC. Translating it yields CASSLRAVQETQYF.

As to this clonotype: One end of the junction does not line up with germline, which may come from a read error. DNA of the CDR3: TGTGCCAGCAGCTTAGAACGGGGAGGGAACTGTGGCTACACCTTC. This translates into CASSLERGGNCGYTF. The chain couples TRBV11-2 to TRBJ1-2; D ambiguous. This CDR3 is built from 15 residues. Per germline, CDR1 SGHAT and CDR2 FQNNGV.

This clonotype turned up a few times. The chain is built from TRBV3-1 and TRBJ2-5, with D hard to call. CDR1 is LGHDT, CDR2 YNNKEL, per germline (reference sequence). The CDR3 consists of 14 residues. Deletions cut 2 bases from V and 2 bases from J, with 9 bases between. CDR3 nucleotide sequence: TGTGCCAGCAGCCAATCGGTGGTACAAGAGACCCAGTACTTC. This codes for CASSQSVVQETQYF.

Here the CDR3 reads CAIRLSQGRHTEAFF. The CDR3, as DNA: TGTGCCATAAGGTTGTCGCAGGGCCGTCACACTGAAGCTTTCTTT. V usage is TRBV10-3 and J usage is TRBJ1-1, with a weak D call TRBD1 (5 bases). Germline assignment: CDR1 ENHRY and CDR2 SYGVKD. The CDR3 is 15 amino acids. Trimming took 9 bases from V and 3 from J, leaving 20 bases between them.

This chain connects TRBV5-1 to TRBJ1-1, with a possible D match to TRBD1 (6 bases). V was clipped by 2 bases and J by 6 bases, with 17 bases between them. Germline values: CDR1 SGHRS, CDR2 YFSETQ. The CDR3 length is 15 residues. This chain's CDR3 is CASSLQGFVAAEAFF. The CDR3 DNA sequence: TGCGCCAGCAGCTTACAGGGATTTGTTGCGGCTGAAGCTTTCTTT.

The rearrangement joins TRBV27 to TRBJ2-6; possibly TRBD1 for D (7 bases). Trimming left V 3 bases short and J 5 bases short, with 17 bases between. CDR1 MNHEY and CDR2 SMNVEV come from the germline V gene (reference sequence). The CDR3 has 17 residues. In nucleotides, the CDR3 is TGTGCCAGCAGTTTCGGCAGGGGGACTGAAAGGGCCAACGTCCTGACTTTC. Amino acids: CASSFGRGTERANVLTF.

V and J are TRBV7-2 and TRBJ1-1; D unclear. The CDR3 extends over 14 amino acids. Per the germline V gene, CDR1 is SGHTA and CDR2 is FQGNSA. Trimming removed 3 bases at V and 4 bases at J, with 12 bases between. DNA of the CDR3: TGTGCCAGCAGCTTGTTCACGGTGGGCACTGAAGCTTTCTTT. This codes for CASSLFTVGTEAFF.

The V gene is TRBV6-6, the J gene TRBJ2-1; 8 positions match TRBD1. The CDR3 contains 12 residues. CDR1 is MNHNY, CDR2 SVGAGI, per germline (reference sequence). Germline trimming cut 10 bases from V and 5 bases from J; bases unmatched to any gene: 4. For the CDR3, the DNA is TGTGCCACCAAGACAGGGGACAATGAGCAGTTCTTC. Translating it yields CATKTGDNEQFF.

This clonotype was seen a handful of times. The gene calls are TRBV20-1 and TRBJ2-3, with 12 positions matching TRBD1. Germline V gives CDR1 DFQATT, CDR2 SNEGSKA (reference sequence). The CDR3 consists of 16 residues. Trimming cost V 1 base and J 5 bases; bases outside gene matches: 7. The CDR3 DNA reads TGCAGTGCTAGAGGTTCCGGGACAGGGGGCAAAGATACGCAGTATTTT. It encodes CSARGSGTGGKDTQYF.

As DNA, the CDR3 is TGTGCCAGCAGTGAAGCAGGTGCCTTCGGGTCACCCCTCCACTTT. Its translation is CASSEAGAFGSPLHF. The chain is built from TRBV2 and TRBJ1-6; D gene unclear. This CDR3 comprises 15 residues. Between the trimmed V and J ends, which lost 0 bases and 10 bases, there was a span of 13 bases. Germline V gives CDR1 SNHLY, CDR2 FYNNEI.

This clonotype has more than one count but fewer than ten. V and J are TRBV12-3 or TRBV12-4 and TRBJ1-5, with a tentative D call TRBD1 (6 bases). V dropped 7 bases and J dropped 7 bases, with 14 bases sitting between them. CDR3 length: 13 residues. This CDR3 is CASIGGLGQPQHF. The CDR3 nucleotides are TGTGCCAGCATTGGGGGGCTAGGGCAGCCCCAGCATTTT.

This chain links TRBV5-6 with TRBJ2-5; 9 bases agree with TRBD2. Germline assignment: CDR1 SGHDT and CDR2 YYEEEE. V dropped 6 bases and J dropped 5; count of bases not matched to a gene: 5. This CDR3 spans 13 amino acids. CDR3 sequence reads: CASTTGLAETQYF. DNA for the CDR3: TGTGCCAGCACCACGGGACTAGCCGAGACCCAGTACTTC.

This clonotype appeared a few times. The gene calls are TRBV4-2 and TRBJ1-2; 7 bases align to TRBD1. The CDR3 is 16 amino acids. Germline assignment: CDR1 LGHNA and CDR2 YNFKEQ. The trim removed 0 bases at V and 1 base at J, leaving 5 bases unmatched. The CDR3 DNA follows: TGTGCCAGCAGCCAAGAAGGGACAGCTATTAACTATGGCTACACCTTC. It codes for CASSQEGTAINYGYTF.

A few counts support this clonotype. V is TRBV4-2 and J is TRBJ2-3; 11 bases align to TRBD2. The J segment lost 1 base and the V segment lost 0 bases, leaving 0 bases of the junction unmatched. This CDR3 is built from 16 residues. The germline CDR1 and CDR2 sequences are LGHNA and YNFKEQ. The CDR3 DNA sequence: TGTGCCAGCAGCCAAGAACTAGCGGGGGGCACAGATACGCAGTATTTT. Encoded protein: CASSQELAGGTDTQYF.

The chain has TRBV5-1 and TRBJ2-1, with D tentatively TRBD2 (5 bases). CDR1 and CDR2 (germline): SGHRS, YFSETQ. The CDR3 spans 15 residues. V lost 2 bases and J 7 bases, leaving 16 bases between the germline ends. The CDR3 bases are TGCGCCAGCAGCTTATCGATCTCCGGGGTGAATGAGCAGTTCTTC. It is translated as CASSLSISGVNEQFF.

The V and J genes are TRBV5-1 and TRBJ1-4; D perhaps matches TRBD1 (5 bases). The CDR3 loop spans 14 amino acids. The germline CDR1 and CDR2 sequences are SGHRS and YFSETQ. Trimming shortened V by 0 bases and J by 8 bases, and 11 bases separated the two germline ends. The CDR3 coding sequence is TGCGCCAGCAGCTTGGCCGGCAAGGGGGAAAAACTGTTTTTT. This encodes CASSLAGKGEKLFF.

This clonotype was detected a few times. The CDR3 here is CASSSQGLGGEKLFF. The DNA for the CDR3 is TGTGCCAGCAGCTCGCAGGGCTTAGGTGGGGAAAAACTGTTTTTT. V is TRBV7-2 and J is TRBJ1-4; perhaps TRBD1 as D (5 bases). V was trimmed by 4 bases and J by 8 bases, leaving 17 bases between them. The germline V gene has CDR1 SGHTA and CDR2 FQGNSA. CDR3 length: 15 amino acids.

CDR3 nucleotides: TGTGCCAGCAGCCTACAGAGGACAGGGCAAGAGACCCAGTACTTC. Translating gives CASSLQRTGQETQYF. This chain connects TRBV7-2 to TRBJ2-5, with 8 bases lining up with TRBD1. Trimming took 5 bases from V and 2 from J; bases not matched to a gene: 7. Looked up from germline, CDR1 is SGHTA and CDR2 is FQGNSA. The CDR3 spans 15 residues.

This clonotype was detected many times. This rearrangement joins TRBV20-1 to TRBJ2-1, with D perhaps matching TRBD1 or TRBD2 (5 bases each). The germline V gene encodes CDR1 DFQATT and CDR2 SNEGSKA (reference sequence). V lost 4 bases to trimming and J lost 5 bases, with 9 bases between them. There are 12 residues in the CDR3. Written as DNA, the CDR3 is TGCAGTGCTAAGGGACCAAACAATGAGCAGTTCTTC. Protein: CSAKGPNNEQFF.

The V and J genes are TRBV12-3 or TRBV12-4 and TRBJ2-7; D perhaps matches TRBD1 (5 bases). The CDR3 sequence is 14 residues long. With 6 bases removed from V and 0 bases from J, the gap between germline ends came to 12 bases. This chain's CDR3 is CASSAWGPSYEQYF. The CDR3, as DNA: TGTGCCAGCAGCGCTTGGGGCCCCTCCTACGAGCAGTACTTC.